Detailed here is one T cell receptor beta chain. Measured with immunoSEQ multiplex PCR; TCRdb has only the in-frame clones, and not every one. The repertoire includes 95,000 to 150,000 clones, roughly 90% of them detected once, and 1.1% sits in the top ten. The sample belongs to a study of T cell responses to AZD1222 COVID-19 vaccine. V was clipped by 6 bases and J by 7 bases, with 10 bases between them. The CDR3 extends over 13 amino acids. Sequenced here: peripheral blood, sampled on day 0 of AZD1222 vaccination. The chain carries TRBV12-3 or TRBV12-4 and TRBJ1-6, with D unclear. The clonotype comes from an adult in good health. The CDR3 nucleotides are TGTGCCAGCAGCCTATTTGGGAATTCACCCCTCCACTTT. It is translated as CASSLFGNSPLHF.